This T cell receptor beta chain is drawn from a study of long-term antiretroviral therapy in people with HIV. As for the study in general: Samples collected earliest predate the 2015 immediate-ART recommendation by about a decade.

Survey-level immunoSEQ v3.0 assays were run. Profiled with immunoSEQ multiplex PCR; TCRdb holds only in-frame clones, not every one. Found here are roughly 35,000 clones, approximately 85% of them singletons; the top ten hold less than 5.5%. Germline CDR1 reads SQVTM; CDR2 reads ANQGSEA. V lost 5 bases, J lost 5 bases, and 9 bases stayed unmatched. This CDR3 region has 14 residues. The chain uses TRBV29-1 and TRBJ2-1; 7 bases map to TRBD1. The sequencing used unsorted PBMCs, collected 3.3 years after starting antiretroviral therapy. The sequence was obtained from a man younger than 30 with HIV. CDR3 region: CSVLSRTGHNEQFF. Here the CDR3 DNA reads TGCAGCGTTTTATCCCGGACAGGACACAATGAGCAGTTCTTC.